What follows describes a single TCR beta chain. Many counts were recorded for this clonotype. Its antigen remains unidentified. No much larger clone exists at a distance of one base, and base qualities are not known. The data originate from a study of identical twins (dated by TCRdb to the mid-2010s). Background for the entire study: To test whether fetal clonotypes persist, the study used deep sequencing on TCR alpha and beta repertoires from monozygotic twins, unrelated adults of various ages, and cord blood. Replicate twin experiments were performed at different times using different library preparation protocols to rule out contamination. The paper as a whole reports these results and caveats: Recombination models systematically underestimated out-of-frame TCR alpha sharing in monozygotic twins but agreed with sharing between unrelated individuals. Fewer insertions were carried by abundant cord blood beta clonotypes; a weaker similar trend was observed in young adult naive repertoires, while no such trend was observed in memory repertoires. Invariant T cells such as MAIT and iNKT could partly confound zero-insertion analyses, although diverse VJ usage argued against such confounding for most clonotypes. Compared with coincidental sharing between unrelated individuals, an excess of low generation-probability sequences was observed among out-of-frame TCR alpha sequences shared between twins. Because the same donors could not be followed over many years, the conclusions depended on cross-sectional statistical analysis. The excess sharing between twins in beta out-of-frame sequences was weaker because fewer shared sequences reduced the signal-to-noise ratio.

Library preparation employed 5' RACE. The instrument given in TCRdb is Illumina HiSeq 2000. A universal primer binding site was added through template switching, and the final cDNA carried a unique molecular identifier so that TCR cDNA molecules could be counted accurately. Specific primers in the conserved constant-segment region were used to synthesize first-strand cDNA for TCR alpha and beta chains. To control for contamination, every cDNA library was double barcoded, receiving both a SMART-Mk sample barcode and Illumina barcodes. Two successive PCR steps introduced TruSeq adapter sequences along with Illumina sample barcodes. Sequencing of the TCR alpha and beta cDNA libraries was done on the Illumina HiSeq platform using custom primers. Per the original workflow: Unique molecular identifiers were extracted from raw reads with MiGEC, and CDR3 positions were determined with MiXCR. For each individual, recombination models were inferred using an EM algorithm with the repgenHMM and IGoR tools. The analysis of shared clonotypes was done with the tcR package in R, with sharing normalized by the product of cloneset sizes. To study raw recombination without the effects of thymic and clonal selection, out-of-frame nonproductive sequences were analyzed. TCRdb trimmed public reads at Q25 via fastp, called clones via MiXCR and kept in-frame beta chains. Under each unique CDR3 protein, matching rows form one entry showing the most common genes and DNA. The V and J calls reflect TCRdb's pipeline rather than the authors' work. The sample table records fewer than 250,000 distinct CDR3 sequences; 7.5% of these occur just once. The leading ten clones occupy just under 2% of the sample.

All donors were healthy Caucasians. The twin cohort comprised three pairs of female monozygotic twins, all aged about 18 to 30 years. Miltenyi CD45RO+ enrichment and human naive T-cell isolation kits were used to isolate memory (CD45RO+) and naive T cells from PBMC. From a lookup of the germline V gene, CDR1 and CDR2 are WSHSY and SAAADI. The junction carries 20 bases between V and J, which are trimmed by 8 bases and 4 bases respectively. The cysteine opens and the phenylalanine closes a CDR3 of 16 amino acids. Just the 48-base CDR3 DNA is kept, in frame starting at base 1. The same sample was also studied in work on yellow fever vaccine responses in identical twins. The second publication reports: The authors reported that the T cell response to vaccination in identical twins appeared partly convergent and partly personalized. In identical twins, the study followed T cell clones that responded to the vaccine with precision.

Sequencing input: memory (CD45RO+) T cells sorted from blood. The cell subset or site label on this specimen signifies: CD45RO+ enriched T cells. The chain is made from TRBV10-2 and TRBJ2-2, with TRBD1 as a weak D call on 6 bases. The TCR originated in a woman under 30 in good health. The CDR3 protein sequence reads: CASGGTAGRFTGELFF. The nucleotide sequence reads as follows: TGCGCCAGCGGGGGCACGGCGGGTCGTTTCACCGGGGAGCTGTTTTTT.